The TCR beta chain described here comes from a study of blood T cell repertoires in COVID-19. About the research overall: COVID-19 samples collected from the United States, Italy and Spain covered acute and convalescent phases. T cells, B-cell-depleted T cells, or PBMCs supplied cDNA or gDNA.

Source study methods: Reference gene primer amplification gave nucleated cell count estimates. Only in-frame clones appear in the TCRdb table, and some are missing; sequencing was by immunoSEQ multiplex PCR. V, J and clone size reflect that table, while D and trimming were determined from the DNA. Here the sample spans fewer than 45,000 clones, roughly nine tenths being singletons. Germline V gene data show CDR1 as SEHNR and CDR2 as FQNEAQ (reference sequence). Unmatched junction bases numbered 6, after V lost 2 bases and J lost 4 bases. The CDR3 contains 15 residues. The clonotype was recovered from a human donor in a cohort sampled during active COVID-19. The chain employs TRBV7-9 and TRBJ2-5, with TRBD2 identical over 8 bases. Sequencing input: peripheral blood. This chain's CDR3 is CASSLRLAGLETQYF. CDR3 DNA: TGTGCCAGCAGCTTACGATTAGCGGGATTAGAGACCCAGTACTTC.